The 2 T cell receptor beta chains given below trace back to one sample, sequenced in a study of cytomegalovirus exposure and HLA in healthy donors. The PCR contained 60 Vbeta and 13 Jbeta primers. Here immunoSEQ multiplex PCR was the method, and the copy in TCRdb shows in-frame clones only, minus some. The sample shows about 150,000 clones, roughly 80% of them seen only once. The specimen was PBMCs. These receptors originate from a man aged 25 to 40 in good health and CMV-seropositive.

V gene TRBV11-2 combines with J gene TRBJ1-1; D is ambiguous. V was clipped by 2 bases and J by 8 bases, with 9 bases between them. The germline gives CDR1 SGHAT, CDR2 FQNNGV. The CDR3 spans 12 residues. Written as DNA, the CDR3 is TGTGCCAGCAGCTTACAGGTTTCGGAAGCTTTCTTT. Its translation is CASSLQVSEAFF.

The chain combines TRBV28 with TRBJ2-1; possible D gene TRBD1, 6 bases. V was clipped by 5 bases and J by 7 bases, with 9 bases between them. This CDR3 spans 12 amino acids. CDR1 is MDHEN and CDR2 is SYDVKM in the germline V gene. CDR3 sequence reads: CASSPQGNEQFF. In DNA, the CDR3 is TGTGCCAGCAGTCCACAGGGAAATGAGCAGTTCTTC.